This T cell receptor (beta chain) came from a study of CD8 T cells in Susac syndrome. CDR1 is PRHDT, CDR2 FYEKMQ, per germline (reference sequence). CDR3 length: 15 residues. Trimming shortened V by 4 bases and J by 4 bases, and 14 bases separated the two germline ends. A quantity of about 0.5 to 1 ug RNA underwent reverse transcription using random hexamers. TCRdb reprocessed the immunoSEQ multiplex PCR reads via MiXCR and lists one record per CDR3 protein. The data hold a few hundred thousand distinct CDR3 sequences, with roughly 85% observed a single time. The TCR comes from a human donor with multiple sclerosis. The material sequenced was CD8+ T cells from PBMCs. The rearrangement uses TRBV13 and TRBJ1-3; weak D call: TRBD1 (6 bases). CDR3 nucleotides: TGTGCCAGCAGCTACAGGACAGACCCAGGAAACACCATATATTTT. This encodes CASSYRTDPGNTIYF.